This T cell receptor (beta chain) was sequenced in a study of identical twins. Healthy Caucasians made up all donors. Notes on this clonotype: What it recognizes is unknown.

Findings and limits, study-wide: Cross-sectional statistical analysis was relied on for the conclusions, without the same donors being followed.

TCRdb reanalysed the 5' RACE reads using MiXCR and keeps one entry per CDR3 protein. The sample comprises some 1,600,000 distinct CDR3 sequences, less than 40% of which are singletons, and 0.27% rests with the top ten. The sequence derives from a newborn girl in good health. The sequencing input was cord blood.

CDR3 region: CASSPGTSDYNEQYF. The CDR3 DNA reads TGTGCCAGCAGTCCCGGGACTAGCGACTACAATGAGCAGTACTTC. V is TRBV12-3 or TRBV12-4 and J is TRBJ2-1; the match to TRBD2 covers 10 bases. The DNA end lines up better with TRBJ2-7; the J call may be wrong. The CDR3 extends over 15 amino acids.